This TCR beta chain was recovered during a study of blood T cell repertoires in COVID-19. For the study at large: Samples taken during acute and convalescent COVID-19 were collected in the United States, Italy and Spain. T cells, B-cell-depleted T cells, or PBMCs provided the cDNA or gDNA that served as material.

This CDR3 has 15 residues. Germline V lookup: CDR1 LNHDA, CDR2 SQIVND (reference sequence). Trimming left V 6 bases short and J 0 bases short, with 12 bases between. Authors' processing steps: The assay estimated nucleated cells by amplifying reference gene primers. TCRdb's copy holds only in-frame clones and misses some; the assay was immunoSEQ multiplex PCR. From that table come the V and J calls and clone size; the DNA was used to work out D and trimming. The sample lists about 190,000 clones; over 75% were seen once. The chain employs TRBV19 and TRBJ1-3; D might be TRBD1 (6 bases). The clonotype originates from a man in his forties or fifties who had recovered from COVID-19. Sequencing input: peripheral blood. Written as DNA, the CDR3 is TGTGCCAGTAGCCCGAGGGGGATCTCTGGAAACACCATATATTTT. Protein sequence: CASSPRGISGNTIYF.